This paragraph reports one T cell receptor (beta chain). Clones were read by immunoSEQ multiplex PCR, and TCRdb kept only the in-frame ones, dropping some. Of 350,000 or so clones listed, about 86% were seen once; the top ten hold around 4%. The data are from a study of blood T cell repertoires in COVID-19. V lost 2 bases and J 6 bases, leaving 8 bases between the germline ends. CDR1 and CDR2 from the germline V gene are LGHDT and YNNKEL (reference sequence). The CDR3 consists of 12 residues. This chain joins TRBV3-1 (or the pseudogene TRBV3-2) and TRBJ2-7; tentative D call: TRBD2 (5 bases). Material for sequencing was PBMCs or T cells enriched from blood (not recorded which). The sequence was obtained from a woman aged 40-49 years with acute COVID-19. The CDR3: CASSQSSGEQYF. The CDR3 DNA follows: TGTGCCAGCAGCCAATCGAGCGGCGAGCAGTACTTC.